This TCR beta chain appears in the sequencing data of a study of T cell responses to AZD1222 COVID-19 vaccine. Study-wide results and limits: Clonal diversity was possibly underestimated; the donors were predominantly white British and more often female. With two AZD1222 doses given, Spike-specific TCR breadth and depth both rose.

About this clone itself: The target antigen is unknown.

Generated by immunoSEQ multiplex PCR, the TCRdb table keeps only in-frame clones and is missing some. The table includes 50,000 to 60,000 clones, approximately 88% detected once. The sequence was collected from an adult in good health. The sequences come from peripheral blood, collected on day 0 of AZD1222 vaccination.

The CDR3 nucleotides are TGTGCCAGCAGTTCTATTACAGGGTACTACACCTTC. It encodes CASSSITGYYTF. The chain employs TRBV27 and TRBJ1-2; tentative D call: TRBD1 (6 bases). CDR1 is MNHEY and CDR2 is SMNVEV in the germline V gene (reference sequence). The CDR3 runs 12 residues. V was cut by 4 bases and J by 10 bases, with 13 bases left in between.